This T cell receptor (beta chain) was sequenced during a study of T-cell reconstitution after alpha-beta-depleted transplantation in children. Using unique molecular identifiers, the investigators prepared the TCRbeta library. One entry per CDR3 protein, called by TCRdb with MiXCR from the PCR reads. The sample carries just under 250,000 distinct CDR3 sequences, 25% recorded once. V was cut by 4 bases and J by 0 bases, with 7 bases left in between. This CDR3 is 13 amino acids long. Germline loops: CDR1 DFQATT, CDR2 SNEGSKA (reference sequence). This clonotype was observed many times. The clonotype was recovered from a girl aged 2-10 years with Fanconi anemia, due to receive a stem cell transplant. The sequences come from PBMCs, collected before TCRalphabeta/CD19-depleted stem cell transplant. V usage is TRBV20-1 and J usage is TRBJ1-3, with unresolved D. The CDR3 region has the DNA TGCAGTGCTAAGTTTTACTCTGGAAACACCATATATTTT. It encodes CSAKFYSGNTIYF.